Listed below are T cell receptor beta chains from one sample, sequenced in a study of shared clonotypes between healthy human individuals. Some clones are missing from TCRdb's copy, which holds only in-frame ones; the method was immunoSEQ multiplex PCR. The table has about 2.4 million clones, around nine tenths seen once. What was sequenced was naive CD4+ T cells sorted from blood. The receptors here all came from a man aged 18 to 30 in good health. The CDR3 runs from the conserved cysteine through the conserved F or W. The order of the fields is clone size, D gene, V gene, J gene, CDR3 DNA, CDR3 protein. A D gene is named only where the DNA matches it firmly. Rows may omit the clone size; those that give it use once, few, many or a size class.

-	TRBD2	TRBV5-4	TRBJ2-3	TGTGCCAGCACTGCTAGCGGGAGAACAGATACGCAGTATTTT	CASTASGRTDTQYF
few	-	TRBV30	TRBJ1-5	TGTGCCTGGAGTGTGGGACAAGTATTAGGGGCTCAGCCCCAGCATTTT	CAWSVGQVLGAQPQHF
once	-	TRBV21-1	TRBJ2-7	TGTGCCAGCAGCAAAGACCTTCCGACAGGGAATCGAGTGGGAGAGCAGTACTTC	CASSKDLPTGNRVGEQYF
-	TRBD2	TRBV6-1	TRBJ2-2	TGTGCCAGCAGTGACAAAGCGGGGAGGGCCTCGAACACCGGGGAGCTGTTTTTT	CASSDKAGRASNTGELFF
-	TRBD2	TRBV7-8	TRBJ2-1	TGTGCCAGCAGTACTAGCGGGAGGGCCCTCGTCGATCTCTACAATGAGCAGTTCTTC	CASSTSGRALVDLYNEQFF
-	-	TRBV18	TRBJ2-3	TGTGCCAGCTCACCCAAAGGGGACACAGATACGCAGTATTTT	CASSPKGDTDTQYF
-	-	TRBV4-2	TRBJ1-4	TGTGCCAGCAGCCAAAGGGAGACCTCCCTTAATGAAAAACTGTTTTTT	CASSQRETSLNEKLFF
-	-	TRBV7-9	TRBJ2-7	TGTGCCAGCAGCCCGCTCGGGTACGAGCAGTACTTC	CASSPLGYEQYF
-	-	TRBV7-2	TRBJ1-1	TGTGCCAGCAGCTTAGACCGTGGGACTGAAGCTTTCTTT	CASSLDRGTEAFF
once	-	TRBV2	TRBJ2-2	TGTGCCAGCAGCCGCCAGCGGACGAACACCGGGGAGCTGTTTTTT	CASSRQRTNTGELFF
-	TRBD1	TRBV10-3	TRBJ2-7	TGTGCCATCAGTGAGTCGGCTCAGGGGGCGGTCGAGCAGTACTTC	CAISESAQGAVEQYF